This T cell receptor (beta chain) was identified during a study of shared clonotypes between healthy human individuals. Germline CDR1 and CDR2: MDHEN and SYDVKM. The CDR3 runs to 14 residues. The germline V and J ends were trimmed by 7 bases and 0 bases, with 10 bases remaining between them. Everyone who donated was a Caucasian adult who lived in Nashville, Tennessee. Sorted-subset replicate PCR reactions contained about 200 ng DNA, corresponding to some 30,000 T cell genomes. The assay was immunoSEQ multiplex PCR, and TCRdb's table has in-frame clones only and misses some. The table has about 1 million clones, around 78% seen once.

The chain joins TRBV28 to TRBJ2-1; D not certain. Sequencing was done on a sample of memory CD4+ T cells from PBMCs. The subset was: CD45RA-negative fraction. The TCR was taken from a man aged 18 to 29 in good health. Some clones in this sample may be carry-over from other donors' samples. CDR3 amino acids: CASTPGGSYNEQFF. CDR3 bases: TGTGCCAGCACCCCGGGTGGCTCCTACAATGAGCAGTTCTTC.